The 3 T cell receptor beta chains below all came from one sample that was sequenced in a study of a mutant IDH1 vaccine in newly diagnosed glioma. The assay was immunoSEQ multiplex PCR, and TCRdb's table has in-frame clones only and misses some. Of fewer than 100,000 clones listed, roughly 89% are singletons. The time point: baseline, week 1 (first vaccination visit). Regarding treatment: pre-vaccination baseline after standard-of-care therapy. The input for sequencing was PBMCs, taken from a glioma patient treated with radiotherapy, temozolomide or both. The receptor source for this set is a woman aged 50 to 60 with glioma.

The chain carries TRBV27 and TRBJ2-7; 16 bases line up with TRBD2. The CDR3 is 18 amino acids. The V segment lost 1 base and the J segment 9 bases; nucleotides outside the gene matches: 12. The germline gives CDR1 MNHEY, CDR2 SMNVEV (reference sequence). In nucleotides, the CDR3 is TGTGCCAGCAGTTTATTGATTAGGGGGACTAGCGGGAGGGTTGTGCAGTACTTC. Its translation is CASSLLIRGTSGRVVQYF.

The chain combines TRBV2 with TRBJ2-3, with a weak D call TRBD1 (5 bases). This CDR3 spans 15 amino acids. V was cut by 8 bases and J by 0 bases, with 15 bases left in between. Germline values: CDR1 SNHLY, CDR2 FYNNEI. The CDR3 DNA follows: TGTGCCAGCCAGCCTTGGACAACCAGCACAGATACGCAGTATTTT. Its translation: CASQPWTTSTDTQYF.

The chain has TRBV19 and TRBJ1-1; D gene ambiguous. The V end was cut by 1 base, the J end by 1 base, with 10 bases between. Germline V CDR1 and CDR2: LNHDA, SQIVND (reference sequence). The CDR3 contains 15 residues. CDR3 bases: TGTGCCAGTAGTATAGTCCGGACCACGAACACTGAAGCTTTCTTT. Its protein is CASSIVRTTNTEAFF.